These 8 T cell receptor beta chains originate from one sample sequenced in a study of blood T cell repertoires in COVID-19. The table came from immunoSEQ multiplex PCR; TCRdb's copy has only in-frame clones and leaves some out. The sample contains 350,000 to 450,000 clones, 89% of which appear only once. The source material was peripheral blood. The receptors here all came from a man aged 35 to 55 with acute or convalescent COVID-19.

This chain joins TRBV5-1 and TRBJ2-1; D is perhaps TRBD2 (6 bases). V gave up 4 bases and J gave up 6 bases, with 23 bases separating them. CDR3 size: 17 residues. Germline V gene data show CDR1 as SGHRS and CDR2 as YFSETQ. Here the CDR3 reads CASSPGGWRDGTNEQFF. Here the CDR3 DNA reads TGCGCCAGCAGCCCGGGTGGATGGAGGGACGGAACCAATGAGCAGTTCTTC.

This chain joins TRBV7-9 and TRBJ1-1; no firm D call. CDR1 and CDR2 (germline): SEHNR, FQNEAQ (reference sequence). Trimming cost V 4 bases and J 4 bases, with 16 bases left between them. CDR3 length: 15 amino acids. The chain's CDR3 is CASSSRRRNSTEAFF. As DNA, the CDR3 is TGTGCCAGCAGCTCCCGGAGAAGGAACTCCACTGAAGCTTTCTTT.

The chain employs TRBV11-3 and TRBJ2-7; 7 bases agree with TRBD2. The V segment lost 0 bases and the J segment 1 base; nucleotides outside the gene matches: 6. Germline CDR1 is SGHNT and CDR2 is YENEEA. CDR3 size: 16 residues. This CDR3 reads CASSLDSNSGSYEQYF. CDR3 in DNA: TGTGCCAGCAGCTTAGATTCGAATAGCGGGTCCTACGAGCAGTACTTC.

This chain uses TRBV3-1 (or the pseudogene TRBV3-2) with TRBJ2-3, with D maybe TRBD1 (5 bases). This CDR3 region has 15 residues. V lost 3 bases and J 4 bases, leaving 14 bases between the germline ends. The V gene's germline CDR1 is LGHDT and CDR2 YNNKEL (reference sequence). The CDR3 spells CASSQLRGVSDTQYF. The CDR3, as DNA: TGTGCCAGCAGCCAGTTAAGGGGCGTGTCAGATACGCAGTATTTT.

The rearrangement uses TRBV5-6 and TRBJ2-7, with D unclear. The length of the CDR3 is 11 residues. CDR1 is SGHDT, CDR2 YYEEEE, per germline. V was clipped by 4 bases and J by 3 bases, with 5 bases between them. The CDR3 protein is CASSQDYEQYF. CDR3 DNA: TGTGCCAGCAGCCAGGACTACGAGCAGTACTTC.

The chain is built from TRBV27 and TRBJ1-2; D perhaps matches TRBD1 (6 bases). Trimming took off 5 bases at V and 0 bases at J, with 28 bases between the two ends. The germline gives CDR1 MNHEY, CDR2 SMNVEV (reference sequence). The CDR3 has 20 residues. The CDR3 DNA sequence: TGTGCCAGCAGTCCTAGACCCGGACAGCGTCCTTCGTTAGCTAACTATGGCTACACCTTC. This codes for CASSPRPGQRPSLANYGYTF.

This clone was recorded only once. The chain's CDR3 is CASSSNRGTYVVYGYTF. CDR3 nucleotides: TGTGCCAGCAGTTCGAACAGGGGCACGTATGTCGTGTATGGCTACACCTTC. J is TRBJ1-2 and V is TRBV28, with 7 bases matching TRBD1. Germline CDR1 is MDHEN and CDR2 is SYDVKM. J was trimmed by 5 bases and V by 4 bases; bases with no gene match: 16. The CDR3 has 17 amino acids.

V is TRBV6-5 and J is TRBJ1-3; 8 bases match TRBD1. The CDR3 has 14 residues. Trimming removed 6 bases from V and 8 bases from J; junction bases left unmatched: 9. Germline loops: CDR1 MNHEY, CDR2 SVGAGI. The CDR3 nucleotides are TGTGCCAGCAGAACCGGGACAGGTCAAGACACCATATATTTT. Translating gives CASRTGTGQDTIYF.